The source of this TCR beta chain is a study of T cells in localized non-small cell lung cancer. The V and J ends lost 0 bases and 0 bases, in that order; junction bases with no gene match: 6. CDR3 size: 18 residues. The germline V gene has CDR1 LGHNA and CDR2 YNFKEQ. Details on this clone: Antigen: not known.

Study-level findings and limits: In the blood, greater T cell density corresponded to longer overall survival. Multi-region tumor sequencing was not done, so intratumor heterogeneity could not be excluded. Measurement of T cell clonality placed uninvolved adjacent lung highest, above the level in tumor.

Repertoires were generated with immunoSEQ multiplex PCR, while TCRdb's copy carries only in-frame clones and drops some. The table lists 30,000 to 35,000 clones, almost 90% of them singletons. The chain combines TRBV4-2 with TRBJ1-4; TRBD1 agrees at 8 bases. The receptor was derived from a woman aged 40 to 75 with stage I lung adenocarcinoma. The source was peripheral blood, collected before any cancer treatment. CDR3 in DNA: TGTGCCAGCAGCCAAGATAATCAGGGGGCCTCAACTAATGAAAAACTGTTTTTT. This gives the protein CASSQDNQGASTNEKLFF.